Shown below are 13 T cell receptor beta chains from a single sample sequenced in a study of immune evolution from preneoplasia to lung adenocarcinoma. The repertoire was sequenced with immunoSEQ multiplex PCR; TCRdb's copy has only in-frame clones and lacks some. This table holds 9,500 to 10,000 clones, more than 70% found once. Sequenced material: FFPE invasive lung adenocarcinoma tissue. The receptors stem from a person aged 70 to 85 with invasive lung adenocarcinoma. Some clones in this sample may be carry-over from other donors' samples.

The chain recombines TRBV6-6 with TRBJ1-2, with TRBD1 identical over 7 bases. V shed 0 bases and J 8 bases; nucleotides not matched to a gene: 3. The CDR3 runs to 13 residues. Germline V gene data show CDR1 as MNHNY and CDR2 as SVGAGI (reference sequence). The CDR3 DNA is TGTGCCAGCAGTTACTCAGGGACAGACGGCTACACCTTC. This translates into CASSYSGTDGYTF.

In DNA form, the CDR3 reads TGTGCCAGCAGCCAAGGCACAAAGGGGGATGAGCAGTTCTTC. Amino acid sequence: CASSQGTKGDEQFF. The rearrangement uses TRBV4-2 and TRBJ2-1, with D tentatively TRBD1 (6 bases). Trimming took 1 base from V and 8 from J, leaving 12 bases between them. The CDR3 sequence is 14 residues long. Germline loops: CDR1 LGHNA, CDR2 YNFKEQ.

This sequence joins TRBV20-1 and TRBJ2-7; possible D gene TRBD1, 6 bases. The CDR3 has 11 residues. From germline, CDR1 is DFQATT and CDR2 SNEGSKA (reference sequence). Trimming took 8 bases from V and 5 from J, leaving 13 bases between them. The CDR3 DNA sequence: TGCAGTCCCCTAAAGGGGGACGAGCAGTACTTC. The encoded protein is CSPLKGDEQYF.

The rearrangement links TRBV2 to TRBJ1-2; 7 positions agree with TRBD1. This CDR3 contains 13 residues. Germline V gene data show CDR1 as SNHLY and CDR2 as FYNNEI. V shed 5 bases and J 6 bases; nucleotides not matched to a gene: 6. In DNA form, the CDR3 reads TGTGCCAGCAGTCTTACAGGGGAAGATGGCTACACCTTC. It specifies CASSLTGEDGYTF. Full variable domain (missing parts from reference TRBV2 and TRBJ1-2): EPEVTQTPSHQVTQMGQEVILRCVPISNHLYFYWYRQILGQKVEFLVSFYNNEISEKSEIFDDQFSVERPDGSNFTLKIRSTKLEDSAMYFCASSLTGEDGYTFGSGTRLTVV.

V usage is TRBV4-1 and J usage is TRBJ1-5; no definite D call. The V end lost 2 bases, the J end lost 0 bases, and 11 bases lay between the germline ends. Germline CDR1 reads MGHRA; CDR2 reads YSYEKL. The CDR3 extends over 16 amino acids. CDR3 in amino acids: CASSQTAGGSNQPQHF. CDR3 DNA: TGCGCCAGCAGCCAAACGGCAGGCGGTAGCAATCAGCCCCAGCATTTT.

This sequence joins TRBV11-3 and TRBJ2-5; D not resolved. Trimming removed 5 bases from V and 1 base from J, with 14 bases in between. The V gene's germline CDR1 is SGHNT and CDR2 YENEEA. There are 15 residues in the CDR3. The CDR3 region is CASSPGWVTQETQYF. For the CDR3, the DNA is TGTGCCAGCAGCCCCGGGTGGGTGACCCAAGAGACCCAGTACTTC.

The V and J genes are TRBV4-1 and TRBJ1-1; D uncertain. Germline values: CDR1 MGHRA, CDR2 YSYEKL. This CDR3 region has 15 residues. The V end lost 5 bases, the J end lost 1 base, and 14 bases lay between the germline ends. CDR3 bases: TGCGCCAGCAGCGCTCATGAAGGCGGGAACACTGAAGCTTTCTTT. Its translation: CASSAHEGGNTEAFF.

This chain's CDR3 is CAWSVAGGIETQYF. CDR3 DNA sequence: TGTGCCTGGAGTGTTGCAGGGGGCATTGAGACCCAGTACTTC. The chain joins TRBV30 to TRBJ2-5; 8 bases map to TRBD1. V was clipped by 0 bases and J by 5 bases; unmatched bases: 5. Germline-derived CDR1 and CDR2 are GTSNPN and SVGIG (reference sequence). CDR3 length equals 14 residues.

This clone was counted once. This sequence joins TRBV28 and TRBJ2-7; TRBD2 matches 15 bases. Germline assignment: CDR1 MDHEN and CDR2 SYDVKM. The CDR3 is made up of 16 amino acids. The junction had 3 bases not matched to a gene; V was cut back by 2 bases and J by 4 bases. In nucleotides, the CDR3 is TGTGCCAGCAGTTTACCGGGACTAGCGGGAGGTTACGAGCAGTACTTC. Translating it yields CASSLPGLAGGYEQYF.

V and J are TRBV6-1 and TRBJ1-2, with D possibly matching TRBD1 (6 bases). The CDR3 totals 14 residues. Trimming took off 6 bases at V and 11 bases at J, with 22 bases between the two ends. Germline CDR1 and CDR2: MNHNS and SASEGT. CDR3 in amino acids: CASSLTGIAGSYTF. In nucleotides, the CDR3 is TGTGCCAGCAGCTTGACAGGAATTGCAGGCTCGTACACCTTC.

J is TRBJ2-5 and V is TRBV11-2; 10 nucleotides align to TRBD2. CDR3 length: 18 residues. After removal of 0 bases from V and 5 bases from J, the junction contained 12 bases not matched to a gene. The germline V gene encodes CDR1 SGHAT and CDR2 FQNNGV. The CDR3 DNA sequence: TGTGCCAGCAGCTTAGAAGGGCTAGCGGGAGCCCCCACCGAGACCCAGTACTTC. It is translated as CASSLEGLAGAPTETQYF.

This clone was observed once. The chain recombines TRBV5-1 with TRBJ2-2; perhaps D is TRBD1 or TRBD2 (5 bases each). CDR1 and CDR2 (germline): SGHRS, YFSETQ. The CDR3 runs 15 residues. V was trimmed by 3 bases and J by 5 bases, leaving 14 bases between them. CDR3 residues: CASSSTGARTGELFF. For the CDR3, the DNA is TGCGCCAGCAGCTCCACCGGGGCGCGGACCGGGGAGCTGTTTTTT.

The genes are TRBV27 and TRBJ1-5; D perhaps matches TRBD1 (6 bases). V was clipped by 5 bases and J by 11 bases, with 16 bases between them. CDR1 and CDR2 (germline): MNHEY, SMNVEV (reference sequence). This CDR3 contains 13 residues. CDR3 DNA: TGTGCCAGCAGTCCCTCCATTCAGGGGACCCAGCATTTT. Protein: CASSPSIQGTQHF.